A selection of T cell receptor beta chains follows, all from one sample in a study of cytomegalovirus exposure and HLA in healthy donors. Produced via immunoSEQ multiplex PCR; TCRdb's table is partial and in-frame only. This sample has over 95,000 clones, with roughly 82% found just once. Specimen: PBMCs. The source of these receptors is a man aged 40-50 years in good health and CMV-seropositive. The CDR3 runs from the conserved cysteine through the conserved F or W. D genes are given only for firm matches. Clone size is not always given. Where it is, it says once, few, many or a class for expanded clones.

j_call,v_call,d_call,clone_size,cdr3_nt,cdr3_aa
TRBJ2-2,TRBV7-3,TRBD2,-,TGTGCCAGCAGCCTCGCGGGAGGAAGGAACGGGGAGCTGTTTTTT,CASSLAGGRNGELFF
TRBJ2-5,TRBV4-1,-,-,TGCGCCAGCAGCCAAGATATTTTGAGCGGCCGAGTGGAGACCCAGTACTTC,CASSQDILSGRVETQYF
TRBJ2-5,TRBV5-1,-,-,TGCGCCAGCAGCCCCTCGGCGGGGGCACAAGAGACCCAGTACTTC,CASSPSAGAQETQYF
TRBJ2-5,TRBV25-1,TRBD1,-,TGTGCCAGCAGTGAAGGGGACAGGGGATACCAAGAGACCCAGTACTTC,CASSEGDRGYQETQYF
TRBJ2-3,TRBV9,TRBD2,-,TGTGCCAGCAGCCCCCCGGGGGCTAGCGGGGGACTTCGCACAGATACGCAGTATTTT,CASSPPGASGGLRTDTQYF
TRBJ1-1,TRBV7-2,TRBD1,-,TGTGCCAGCAGCTTAGTCTCAGGGGGGACGACTGAAGCTTTCTTT,CASSLVSGGTTEAFF
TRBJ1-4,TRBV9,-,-,TGTGCCAGCAGCGTAGGGGGAGAGCATGAAAAACTGTTTTTT,CASSVGGEHEKLFF
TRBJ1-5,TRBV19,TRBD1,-,TGTGCCAGTAGTAACAGGGGAGGCAATCAGCCCCAGCATTTT,CASSNRGGNQPQHF
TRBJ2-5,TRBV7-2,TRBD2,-,TGTGCCAGCAGCTCACGGACTAGCGCAGGGGAGACCCAGTACTTC,CASSSRTSAGETQYF
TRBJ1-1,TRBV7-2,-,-,TGTGCCAGCAGAGGCCAGGGGACCACTGAAGCTTTCTTT,CASRGQGTTEAFF
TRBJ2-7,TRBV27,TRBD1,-,TGTGCCAGCAGTCGAACCGGGACAGGGGGCTACGAGCAGTACTTC,CASSRTGTGGYEQYF
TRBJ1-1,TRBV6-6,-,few,TGTGCCAGCAGCGTGGGTAGGACACTTGAAGCTTTCTTT,CASSVGRTLEAFF
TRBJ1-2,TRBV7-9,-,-,TGTTCCAGCAGCTTACGAGAATTCCACTACACCTTC,CSSSLREFHYTF
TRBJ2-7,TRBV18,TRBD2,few,TGTGCCAGCTCACCACCTAGCGGGGGCTACGAGCAGTACTTC,CASSPPSGGYEQYF
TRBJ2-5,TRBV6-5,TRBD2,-,TGTGCCAGCAGTTACAGCCTAGCGGGGTACCAAGAGACCCAGTACTTC,CASSYSLAGYQETQYF
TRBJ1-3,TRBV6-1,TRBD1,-,TGTGCCAGCAGTGAATACAGGGGCTCTGGAAACACCATATATTTT,CASSEYRGSGNTIYF
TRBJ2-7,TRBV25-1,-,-,TGTGCCAGCAGTGAGGACAGAACCTACGAGCAGTACTTC,CASSEDRTYEQYF
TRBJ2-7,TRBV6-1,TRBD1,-,TGTGCCAGCAGTGCCGACAGGGGCAGCTTCTACGAGCAGTACTTC,CASSADRGSFYEQYF
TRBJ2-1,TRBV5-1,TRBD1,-,TGCGCCAGCAGCCACGGACAGGCCTTTTACAATGAGCAGTTCTTC,CASSHGQAFYNEQFF
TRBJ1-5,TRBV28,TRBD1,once,TGTGCCAGCATACGGGACAGGGTAGGCAATCAGCCCCAGCATTTT,CASIRDRVGNQPQHF
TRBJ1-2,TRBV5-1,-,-,TGCGCCAGCGGTCCGGGTTCGGGGGGCTACACCTTC,CASGPGSGGYTF